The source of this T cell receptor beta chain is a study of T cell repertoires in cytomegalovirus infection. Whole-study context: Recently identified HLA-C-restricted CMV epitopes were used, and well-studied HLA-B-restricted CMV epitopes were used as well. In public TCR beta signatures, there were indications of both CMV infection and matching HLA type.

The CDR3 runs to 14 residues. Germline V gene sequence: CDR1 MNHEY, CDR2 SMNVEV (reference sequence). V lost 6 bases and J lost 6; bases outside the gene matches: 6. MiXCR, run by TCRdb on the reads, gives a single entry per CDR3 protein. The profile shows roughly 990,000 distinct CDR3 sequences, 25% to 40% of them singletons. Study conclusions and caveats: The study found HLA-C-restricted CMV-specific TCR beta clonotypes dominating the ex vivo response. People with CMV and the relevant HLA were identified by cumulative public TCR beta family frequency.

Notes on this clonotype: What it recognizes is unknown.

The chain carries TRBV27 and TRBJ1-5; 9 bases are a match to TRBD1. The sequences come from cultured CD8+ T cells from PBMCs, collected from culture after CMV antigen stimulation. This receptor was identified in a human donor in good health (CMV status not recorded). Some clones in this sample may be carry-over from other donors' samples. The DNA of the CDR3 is TGTGCCAGCAGACCGGGACAGGGCGGTCAGCCCCAGCATTTT. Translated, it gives CASRPGQGGQPQHF.